This TCR beta chain was recovered during a study of immune evolution from preneoplasia to lung adenocarcinoma. Data came from immunoSEQ multiplex PCR; TCRdb stores just in-frame clones and leaves some out. The sample shows approximately 26,000 clones, about 74% of them seen only once. Each case's diagnosis was confirmed by two pathologists on H&E. This CDR3 comprises 13 residues. Between the trimmed V and J ends, which lost 3 bases and 12 bases, there was a span of 12 bases. The V gene's germline CDR1 is SGHDN and CDR2 FVKESK. The chain combines TRBV14 with TRBJ2-6; D may be TRBD1 (6 bases). Specimen: FFPE invasive lung adenocarcinoma tissue. This clonotype was sampled from a person aged 55 to 75 with invasive lung adenocarcinoma. Some clones in this sample may be carry-over from other donors' samples. This chain's CDR3 is CASSQRQVSVLTF. In nucleotides, the CDR3 is TGTGCCAGCAGCCAGCGACAGGTCAGCGTCCTGACTTTC. Together with reference TRBV14 and TRBJ2-6, the CDR3 gives the full variable domain: EAGVTQFPSHSVIEKGQTVTLRCDPISGHDNLYWYRRVMGKEIKFLLHFVKESKQDESGMPNNRFLAERTGGTYSTLKVQPAELEDSGVYFCASSQRQVSVLTFGAGSRLTVL.